Below are 32 T cell receptor beta chains sequenced from a single sample in a study of CD8+ T cells in alopecia areata. Sequencing used cDNA as its template, made by extracting RNA and reverse transcribing it. Measured with immunoSEQ multiplex PCR; TCRdb has only the in-frame clones, and not every one. The table has roughly 220,000 clones, around 66% seen once. Treatment specified: oral pan-JAK inhibitor, 5-10 mg twice daily. Here the sequenced sample was CD4+ T cells sorted from blood, taken around week 42, from a patient treated with tofacitinib. Every receptor here comes from a human donor with alopecia areata.

This clone was detected a few times. The rearrangement uses TRBV20-1 and TRBJ1-4; D is unclear. Germline V lookup: CDR1 DFQATT, CDR2 SNEGSKA (reference sequence). The CDR3 consists of 10 residues. V lost 4 bases to trimming and J lost 8 bases, with 5 bases between them. The CDR3: CSAKLEKLFF. For the CDR3, the DNA is TGCAGTGCTAAATTAGAAAAACTGTTTTTT.

The chain employs TRBV7-4 and TRBJ2-7; D may be TRBD1 or TRBD2 (5 bases each). Germline V lookup: CDR1 SGHVT, CDR2 SQSDAQ. Trimming left V 5 bases short and J 2 bases short, with 13 bases between. There are 14 residues in the CDR3. The CDR3 reads CASSRRGTAYEQYF. DNA for the CDR3: TGTGCCAGCAGCCGGAGAGGGACCGCCTACGAGCAGTACTTC.

Comments on this clone: The sample holds other DNA sequences that translate to the same CDR3. The chain joins TRBV29-1 to TRBJ2-3; 8 nucleotides line up with TRBD1. Germline assignment: CDR1 SQVTM and CDR2 ANQGSEA. The CDR3 covers 12 residues. The junction had 2 bases not matched to a gene; V was cut back by 6 bases and J by 3 bases. CDR3 in DNA: TGCAGCGTAGACAGGGGAACAGATACGCAGTATTTT. This gives the protein CSVDRGTDTQYF.

The chain joins TRBV4-3 to TRBJ2-1; D not resolved. The CDR3 totals 16 residues. Germline V gene sequence: CDR1 LGHNA, CDR2 YSLEER. V shed 0 bases and J shed 3 bases, with 12 bases lying between them. For the CDR3, the DNA is TGCGCCAGCAGCCAAGAATCGATGGGGAACTACAATGAGCAGTTCTTC. Amino acids: CASSQESMGNYNEQFF.

Only a few counts were recorded for this clone. The chain employs TRBV29-1 and TRBJ2-1; unclear D gene. V lost 1 base and J 6 bases, leaving 7 bases between the germline ends. Germline lookup yields CDR1 SQVTM and CDR2 ANQGSEA. This CDR3 region has 12 residues. This CDR3 is CSVEVARNEQFF. The CDR3 DNA follows: TGCAGCGTTGAAGTGGCCCGCAATGAGCAGTTCTTC.

The sample holds a few counts of this clone. J is TRBJ2-3 and V is TRBV29-1; a possible D gene is TRBD2 (6 bases). V was trimmed by 6 bases and J by 1 base, leaving 17 bases between them. There are 15 residues in the CDR3. Germline V gene sequence: CDR1 SQVTM, CDR2 ANQGSEA. CDR3 protein: CSVPFWKRGTDTQYF. In DNA, the CDR3 is TGCAGCGTACCGTTCTGGAAGCGGGGCACAGATACGCAGTATTTT.

Turning to this clone: Sequence at one end of the junction differs from germline and may be a read error. The chain combines TRBV10-3 with TRBJ1-4; D uncertain. CDR1 ENHRY and CDR2 SYGVKD come from the germline V gene. The CDR3 totals 14 residues. CDR3 loop: CASSPDKWAEKLFF. The DNA for the CDR3 is TGTGCCAGCAGTCCCGATAAGTGGGCTGAAAAACTGTTTTTT.

A remark on this clone: Within the sample, other DNA sequences also encode this same CDR3. This chain connects TRBV29-1 to TRBJ1-1, with D hard to call. This CDR3 is built from 10 residues. Trimming cost V 7 bases and J 0 bases, with 3 bases left between them. Germline V gene sequence: CDR1 SQVTM, CDR2 ANQGSEA. CDR3 nucleotide sequence: TGCAGCGCTATGAACACTGAAGCTTTCTTT. Its protein is CSAMNTEAFF.

The V call is TRBV29-1, the J call TRBJ1-4, with D possibly being TRBD1 (5 bases). Per the germline V gene, CDR1 is SQVTM and CDR2 is ANQGSEA. Trimming cost V 7 bases and J 5 bases, with 23 bases left between them. The CDR3 consists of 16 residues. The CDR3 loop is CSATTERTPQNEKLFF. The CDR3 DNA is TGCAGCGCTACTACCGAACGGACACCCCAAAATGAAAAACTGTTTTTT.

This chain links TRBV25-1 with TRBJ2-4; 9 nucleotides match TRBD1. The CDR3 is 14 amino acids. V shed 3 bases and J 7 bases; nucleotides not matched to a gene: 4. CDR1 MGHDK and CDR2 SYGVNS come from the germline V gene. The CDR3 bases are TGTGCCAGCAGTGAGGCTGGACAGGGGAACATTCAGTACTTC. It yields the protein CASSEAGQGNIQYF.

This clone turned up a few times. The chain joins TRBV11-2 to TRBJ2-7, with D perhaps TRBD1 or TRBD2 (5 bases each). Trimming shortened V by 4 bases and J by 9 bases, and 22 bases separated the two germline ends. The CDR3 contains 15 residues. The germline V gene has CDR1 SGHAT and CDR2 FQNNGV. CDR3 region: CASSSNSGTPSVQYF. In DNA form, the CDR3 reads TGTGCCAGCAGCTCAAATTCCGGGACCCCAAGTGTGCAGTACTTC. Looking up the rest from reference TRBV11-2 and TRBJ2-7 gives the full variable domain: EAGVAQSPRYKIIEKRQSVAFWCNPISGHATLYWYQQILGQGPKLLIQFQNNGVVDDSQLPKDRFSAERLKGVDSTLKIQPAKLEDSAVYLCASSSNSGTPSVQYFGPGTRLTVT.

The chain uses TRBV15 and TRBJ2-2; weak D call: TRBD2 (5 bases). CDR1 is LNHNV, CDR2 YYDKDF, per germline (reference sequence). The CDR3 is 16 amino acids. V was cut by 3 bases and J by 8 bases, with 19 bases left in between. CDR3 in DNA: TGTGCCACCAGCAGCGCCGCGGGTATCGTCGGGGGGGAGCTGTTTTTT. This encodes CATSSAAGIVGGELFF. The whole variable domain, filled in from reference TRBV15 and TRBJ2-2, reads DAMVIQNPRYQVTQFGKPVTLSCSQTLNHNVMYWYQQKSSQAPKLLFHYYDKDFNNEADTPDNFQSRRPNTSFCFLDIRSPGLGDTAMYLCATSSAAGIVGGELFFGEGSRLTVL.

The rearrangement links TRBV4-3 to TRBJ2-2; D possibly corresponds to TRBD1 (5 bases). The CDR3 runs 15 residues. The V gene's germline CDR1 is LGHNA and CDR2 YSLEER. Trimming pared 1 base from V and 3 bases from J, leaving 9 bases between. CDR3 DNA: TGCGCCAGCAGCCAAGGAGGCAGGGACACCGGGGAGCTGTTTTTT. It specifies CASSQGGRDTGELFF.

In this sample, this clone turned up a few times. The chain joins TRBV29-1 to TRBJ2-3; TRBD1 agrees at 8 bases. The CDR3 length is 16 residues. V was clipped by 3 bases and J by 1 base; unmatched bases: 9. Germline V gene data show CDR1 as SQVTM and CDR2 as ANQGSEA. Here the CDR3 DNA reads TGCAGCGTTGATCACCGACAGGGGAATCGCACAGATACGCAGTATTTT. Translating gives CSVDHRQGNRTDTQYF.

The chain couples TRBV30 to TRBJ1-5; 8 bases align to TRBD1. V gave up 6 bases and J gave up 0 bases; unmatched junction bases: 1. There are 13 residues in the CDR3. The germline CDR1 and CDR2 sequences are GTSNPN and SVGIG (reference sequence). The CDR3: CACTGGSNQPQHF. Here the CDR3 DNA reads TGTGCCTGCACAGGGGGTAGCAATCAGCCCCAGCATTTT.

V gene TRBV27 combines with J gene TRBJ2-7; 9 nucleotides match TRBD1. The V gene end was trimmed by 3 bases and the J gene end by 3 bases; junction bases not matched to a gene: 9. Germline CDR1 MNHEY, CDR2 SMNVEV (reference sequence). This CDR3 is built from 16 residues. Here the CDR3 reads CASSFISPTGGYEQYF. As DNA, the CDR3 is TGTGCCAGCAGTTTCATATCCCCGACAGGGGGCTACGAGCAGTACTTC.

This chain joins TRBV29-1 and TRBJ1-1; 7 bases align to TRBD1. Looked up from germline, CDR1 is SQVTM and CDR2 is ANQGSEA. The CDR3 consists of 16 residues. V shed 4 bases, J shed 0 bases, and the junction held 11 bases outside the gene matches. CDR3 in amino acids: CSVVGQASQMNTEAFF. CDR3 sequence (DNA): TGCAGCGTTGTTGGACAGGCATCACAGATGAACACTGAAGCTTTCTTT. The whole variable domain, remainder taken from reference TRBV29-1 and TRBJ1-1, is SAVISQKPSRDICQRGTSLTIQCQVDSQVTMMFWYRQQPGQSLTLIATANQGSEATYESGFVIDKFPISRPNLTFSTLTVSNMSPEDSSIYLCSVVGQASQMNTEAFFGQGTRLTVV.

The rearrangement joins TRBV20-1 to TRBJ1-2; no clear D. Germline V lookup: CDR1 DFQATT, CDR2 SNEGSKA (reference sequence). The germline V and J ends were trimmed by 4 bases and 10 bases, with 13 bases remaining between them. This CDR3 is 11 amino acids long. The CDR3 nucleotides are TGCAGTGCTATTTGGCTGTCGGACTACACCTTC. Protein product: CSAIWLSDYTF.

V and J are TRBV6-5 and TRBJ1-1; D unresolved. V was shortened by 8 bases and J by 1 base, with 14 bases between the two germline ends. Germline V gives CDR1 MNHEY, CDR2 SVGAGI. The CDR3 consists of 14 residues. CDR3 sequence reads: CASLVRRGNTEAFF. The CDR3 DNA reads TGTGCCAGCCTGGTGAGGCGAGGGAACACTGAAGCTTTCTTT.

The rearrangement joins TRBV18 to TRBJ2-1; possibly TRBD1 or TRBD2 for D (5 bases each). Germline loops: CDR1 KGHSH, CDR2 LQKENI. The CDR3 extends over 15 amino acids. Trimming pared 1 base from V and 7 bases from J, leaving 14 bases between. The CDR3 reads CASSPLLVGANEQFF. CDR3 nucleotide sequence: TGTGCCAGCTCACCACTTCTAGTCGGGGCGAATGAGCAGTTCTTC.

In its sample, this clone was seen a few times. The V and J genes are TRBV15 and TRBJ1-1; D may be TRBD1 (5 bases). From germline, CDR1 is LNHNV and CDR2 YYDKDF (reference sequence). The length of the CDR3 is 13 residues. V gave up 4 bases and J gave up 4 bases, with 10 bases separating them. The CDR3 region is CATSTGRGTEAFF. The CDR3 nucleotides are TGTGCCACCAGCACAGGGAGAGGCACTGAAGCTTTCTTT.

The chain links TRBV29-1 to TRBJ1-1, with D possibly being TRBD1 (5 bases). Germline CDR1 is SQVTM and CDR2 is ANQGSEA. Between the trimmed V and J ends, which lost 7 bases and 1 base, there was a span of 13 bases. The CDR3 contains 13 residues. CDR3 DNA: TGCAGCGGACGGGACCTTGGGAACACTGAAGCTTTCTTT. It yields the protein CSGRDLGNTEAFF.

This rearrangement joins TRBV6-5 to TRBJ1-2; weak D call: TRBD1 (5 bases). The CDR3 contains 13 residues. Trimming shortened V by 6 bases and J by 8 bases, and 16 bases separated the two germline ends. CDR1 is MNHEY, CDR2 SVGAGI, per germline. The CDR3 coding sequence is TGTGCCAGCAGGCGGGACTCCACGTACGGCTACACCTTC. Amino acid sequence: CASRRDSTYGYTF.

This clone has a handful of counts. The V call is TRBV27, the J call TRBJ2-1; unclear D gene. This CDR3 spans 14 amino acids. CDR1 and CDR2 from the germline V gene are MNHEY and SMNVEV (reference sequence). The ends were cut back, 5 bases at V and 3 bases at J, with 11 bases in the middle. CDR3 sequence: CASSKPGRYNEQFF. CDR3 nucleotide sequence: TGTGCCAGCAGTAAACCGGGCCGCTACAATGAGCAGTTCTTC.

This chain connects TRBV7-2 to TRBJ2-7, with 9 nucleotides matching TRBD1. The CDR3 sequence is 15 residues long. V lost 5 bases to trimming and J lost 5 bases; unmatched junction nucleotides: 10. Germline loops: CDR1 SGHTA, CDR2 FQGNSA. CDR3 sequence (DNA): TGTGCCAGCAGCGTATCCGGGACAGGGTGGCACGAGCAGTACTTC. Amino acid sequence: CASSVSGTGWHEQYF.

The rearrangement uses TRBV2 and TRBJ2-6; no clear D. Germline CDR1 and CDR2: SNHLY and FYNNEI. The CDR3 runs 16 residues. Trimming stripped 0 bases from V and 0 bases from J, with 6 bases between. The CDR3 DNA is TGTGCCAGCAGTGAAGCGGACCTCTCTGGGGCCAACGTCCTGACTTTC. It encodes CASSEADLSGANVLTF.

In its sample, this clone was seen once. CDR3 region: CASSIDASGAYNEQFF. DNA of the CDR3: TGTGCCAGCAGCATCGACGCTAGCGGGGCTTACAATGAGCAGTTCTTC. The chain recombines TRBV7-3 with TRBJ2-1; 9 nucleotides line up with TRBD2. This CDR3 comprises 16 residues. V was clipped by 5 bases and J by 4 bases; unmatched bases: 9. Germline-derived CDR1 and CDR2 are SGHTA and FQGTGA. The full variable domain, its missing parts supplied by reference TRBV7-3 and TRBJ2-1, is GAGVSQTPSNKVTEKGKYVELRCDPISGHTALYWYRQSLGQGPEFLIYFQGTGAADDSGLPNDRFFAVRPEGSVSTLKIQRTERGDSAVYLCASSIDASGAYNEQFFGPGTRLTVL.

This clone was found once. The chain combines TRBV29-1 with TRBJ2-1; TRBD1 might be the D (6 bases). Germline loops: CDR1 SQVTM, CDR2 ANQGSEA. V was pared by 8 bases and J by 10 bases, with 15 bases between. The CDR3 has 11 amino acids. Here the CDR3 DNA reads TGCAGCTTCGCTACAGGGCCAGAGCAGTTCTTC. This codes for CSFATGPEQFF.

The CDR3 region is CASSLVGGRQETQYF. CDR3 bases: TGTGCCAGCAGCTTAGTGGGGGGACGGCAAGAGACCCAGTACTTC. The chain combines TRBV11-2 with TRBJ2-5; D might be TRBD2 (6 bases). CDR3 size: 15 residues. CDR1 is SGHAT and CDR2 is FQNNGV in the germline V gene. Trimming removed 1 base at V and 2 bases at J, with 11 bases between.

The genes are TRBV30 and TRBJ1-2; D perhaps matches TRBD1 (6 bases). V shed 1 base and J shed 8 bases, with 11 bases lying between them. Per germline, CDR1 GTSNPN and CDR2 SVGIG (reference sequence). This CDR3 region has 12 residues. Written as DNA, the CDR3 is TGTGCCTGGAGTGAAACAGGGTTGGGCTACACCTTC. Translation: CAWSETGLGYTF.

The chain recombines TRBV9 with TRBJ2-1; a possible D gene is TRBD1 (6 bases). The CDR3 runs to 16 residues. CDR1 SGDLS and CDR2 YYNGEE come from the germline V gene. Trimming took 3 bases from V and 3 from J, leaving 16 bases between them. This CDR3 is CASSEHGTSHYNEQFF. CDR3 sequence (DNA): TGTGCCAGCAGCGAACACGGGACATCGCACTACAATGAGCAGTTCTTC.

This clone was seen a handful of times. The rearrangement joins TRBV29-1 to TRBJ2-1; the D gene is possibly TRBD2 (6 bases). The V and J ends lost 3 bases and 6 bases respectively, with 9 bases between them. CDR1 SQVTM and CDR2 ANQGSEA come from the germline V gene. The CDR3 extends over 12 amino acids. The CDR3 DNA reads as TGCAGCGTTGACGGGGGAAGCAATGAGCAGTTCTTC. Translated, it gives CSVDGGSNEQFF.